These 3 T cell receptor beta chains originate from one sample sequenced in a study of T cell repertoires in cytomegalovirus infection. TCRdb recomputed calls from the reads with MiXCR, one row per CDR3 protein. The repertoire holds roughly 80,000 distinct CDR3 sequences, with under 30% as singletons. Their cognate antigens are unknown. The sample in question was CD8+ T cells from cultured PBMCs, obtained from culture after CMV antigen stimulation. All receptors come from a human donor in good health (CMV status not recorded). Some clones in this sample may be carry-over from other donors' samples.

This clonotype has at least ten counts. The chain links TRBV28 to TRBJ2-7, with 7 bases fitting TRBD1. Germline V CDR1 and CDR2: MDHEN, SYDVKM. The CDR3 contains 15 residues. The junction had 10 bases not matched to a gene; V was cut back by 4 bases and J by 4 bases. CDR3 region: CASSSHRQGLYEQYF. CDR3 coding DNA: TGTGCCAGCAGTTCTCACAGACAGGGATTGTACGAGCAGTACTTC.

This clonotype was seen only a few times. The rearrangement links TRBV6-5 to TRBJ1-1; the match to TRBD1 covers 9 bases. The germline CDR1 and CDR2 sequences are MNHEY and SVGAGI. Trimming took 7 bases from V and 3 from J; bases not matched to a gene: 3. The CDR3 contains 13 residues. DNA of the CDR3: TGTGCCAGCATCGGGACAGGGTACACTGAAGCTTTCTTT. Amino acid sequence: CASIGTGYTEAFF.

This clonotype was counted at least ten times. The CDR3 is CASSIGTGRDTEAFF. In nucleotides, the CDR3 is TGTGCCAGTAGTATCGGGACAGGGAGGGACACTGAAGCTTTCTTT. The rearrangement uses TRBV19 and TRBJ1-1, with TRBD1 matching 9 bases. The CDR3 has 15 amino acids. V lost 3 bases and J lost 3; bases outside the gene matches: 5. The germline gives CDR1 LNHDA, CDR2 SQIVND (reference sequence).